This record looks at one T cell receptor (beta chain) sequence and its context. No antigen is known for it. Its ends do not fully match the called genes, so a read error is possible. There are 17 residues in the CDR3. Germline V CDR1 and CDR2: SNHLY, FYNNEI. Regarding the study as a whole: Larger-cohort validation covered only one TCR beta V-J rearrangement. Tumor Treg TCRs overlapped most with tumor naive CD4+ cells. In terms of TCR gene usage, tumor memory CD4+ T cells clustered together with blood and lymph node memory CD4+ cells, as well as with lymph node naive CD4+ cells.

Cells sorted as Tregs were CD4+, CD25+ and CD127-/low. After constant-region reverse-primer amplification, full-length variable regions underwent semi-nested PCR with Nested Universal Primer A. A single record per CDR3 protein comes from TCRdb applying MiXCR to the 5' RACE reads. The repertoire holds about 32,000 distinct CDR3 sequences, more than 20% seen once, with less than 2.5% in the top ten. The specimen sequenced was tumor-infiltrating Tregs sorted from the breast tumor. The V and J genes are TRBV2 and TRBJ1-5, with a weak D call TRBD1 (5 bases). The receptor comes from a female donor with breast cancer. CDR3 region: CASSQFGTGYSNQPQRF. The CDR3 DNA reads as TGTGCCAGCAGCCAATTCGGGACGGGCTATAGCAATCAGCCCCAGCGTTTT. The complete variable domain, with remaining parts taken from reference TRBV2 and TRBJ1-5, reads EPEVTQTPSHQVTQMGQEVILRCVPISNHLYFYWYRQILGQKVEFLVSFYNNEISEKSEIFDDQFSVERPDGSNFTLKIRSTKLEDSAMYFCASSQFGTGYSNQPQRFGDGTRLSIL.